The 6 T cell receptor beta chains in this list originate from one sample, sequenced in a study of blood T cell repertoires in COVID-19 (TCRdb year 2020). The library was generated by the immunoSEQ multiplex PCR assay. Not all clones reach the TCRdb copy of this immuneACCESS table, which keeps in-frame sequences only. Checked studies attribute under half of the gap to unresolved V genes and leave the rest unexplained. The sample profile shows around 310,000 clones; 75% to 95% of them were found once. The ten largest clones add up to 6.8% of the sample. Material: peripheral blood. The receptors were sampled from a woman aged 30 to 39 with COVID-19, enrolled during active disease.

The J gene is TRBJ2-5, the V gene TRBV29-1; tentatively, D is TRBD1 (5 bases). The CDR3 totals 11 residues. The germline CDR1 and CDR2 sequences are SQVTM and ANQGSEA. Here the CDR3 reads CSARVGETQYF. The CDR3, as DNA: TGCAGTGCCAGGGTGGGAGAGACCCAGTACTTC.

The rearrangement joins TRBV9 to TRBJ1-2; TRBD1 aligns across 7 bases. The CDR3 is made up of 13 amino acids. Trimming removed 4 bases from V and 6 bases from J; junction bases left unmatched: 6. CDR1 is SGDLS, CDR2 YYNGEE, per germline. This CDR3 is CASSQTGWDGYTF. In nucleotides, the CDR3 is TGTGCCAGCAGCCAGACAGGGTGGGATGGCTACACCTTC.

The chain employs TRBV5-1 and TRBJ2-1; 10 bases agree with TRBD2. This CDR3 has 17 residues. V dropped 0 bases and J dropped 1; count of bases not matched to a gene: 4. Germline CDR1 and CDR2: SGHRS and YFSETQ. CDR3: CASSLASSGSSYNEQFF. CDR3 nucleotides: TGCGCCAGCAGCTTGGCGTCTAGCGGGAGTTCCTACAATGAGCAGTTCTTC.

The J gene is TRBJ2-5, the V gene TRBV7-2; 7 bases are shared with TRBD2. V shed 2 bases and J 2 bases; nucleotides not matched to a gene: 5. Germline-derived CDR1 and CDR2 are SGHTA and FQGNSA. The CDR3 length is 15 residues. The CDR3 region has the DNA TGTGCCAGCAGCTTATCGGGCGGGGGTCAAGAGACCCAGTACTTC. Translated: CASSLSGGGQETQYF. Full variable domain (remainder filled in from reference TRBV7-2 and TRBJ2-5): GAGVSQSPSNKVTEKGKDVELRCDPISGHTALYWYRQSLGQGLEFLIYFQGNSAPDKSGLPSDRFSAERTGGSVSTLTIQRTQQEDSAVYLCASSLSGGGQETQYFGPGTRLLVL.

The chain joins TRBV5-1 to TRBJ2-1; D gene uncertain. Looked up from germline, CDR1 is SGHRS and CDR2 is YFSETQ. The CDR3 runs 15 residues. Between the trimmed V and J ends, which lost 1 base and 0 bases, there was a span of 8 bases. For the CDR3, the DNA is TGCGCCAGCAGCTTGACGGGTCTCTCCTACAATGAGCAGTTCTTC. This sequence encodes CASSLTGLSYNEQFF.

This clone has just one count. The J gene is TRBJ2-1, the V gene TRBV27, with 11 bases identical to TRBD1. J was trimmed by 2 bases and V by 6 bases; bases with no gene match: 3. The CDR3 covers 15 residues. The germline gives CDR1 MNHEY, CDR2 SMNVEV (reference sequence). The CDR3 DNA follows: TGTGCCAGCAGGGAGGACAGGGGGCCCTACAATGAGCAGTTCTTC. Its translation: CASREDRGPYNEQFF.